These 21 T cell receptor beta chains originate from one sample sequenced in a study of T cells after yellow fever vaccination. TCRdb independently ran MiXCR on the 5' RACE reads; one entry per CDR3 protein. Of about 350,000 distinct CDR3 sequences in the sample, less than 9.5% are singletons; the top ten hold 17%. The sample in question was PBMCs, obtained roughly seven weeks after the first yellow fever vaccination. The receptors shown here come from a man younger than 35 who received the YFV17D yellow fever vaccine.

The chain links TRBV11-2 to TRBJ2-3; D is undetermined. This CDR3 has 16 amino acids. Germline lookup yields CDR1 SGHAT and CDR2 FQNNGV. V was cut by 0 bases and J by 0 bases, with 10 bases left in between. The CDR3 DNA is TGTGCCAGCAGCTTAGAAGGGCCAGCGAGCACAGATACGCAGTATTTT. Its protein is CASSLEGPASTDTQYF. The complete variable domain, with remaining parts taken from reference TRBV11-2 and TRBJ2-3, reads EAGVAQSPRYKIIEKRQSVAFWCNPISGHATLYWYQQILGQGPKLLIQFQNNGVVDDSQLPKDRFSAERLKGVDSTLKIQPAKLEDSAVYLCASSLEGPASTDTQYFGPGTRLTVL.

The table lists this clonotype with many counts. J is TRBJ2-7 and V is TRBV4-1; a weak D match, TRBD2 (5 bases). CDR1 MGHRA and CDR2 YSYEKL come from the germline V gene. The CDR3 length is 15 residues. V lost 0 bases and J lost 3, with 12 bases in between. DNA of the CDR3: TGCGCCAGCAGCCAAGAAGTCCTCGGGAACTACGAGCAGTACTTC. Residues: CASSQEVLGNYEQYF.

The rearrangement joins TRBV7-2 to TRBJ1-1; D gene ambiguous. Trimming stripped 2 bases from V and 0 bases from J, with 10 bases between. The germline V gene has CDR1 SGHTA and CDR2 FQGNSA. The CDR3 has 15 amino acids. CDR3 in DNA: TGTGCCAGCAGCTTATCGTACAGACTGAACACTGAAGCTTTCTTT. Translating gives CASSLSYRLNTEAFF.

The chain joins TRBV12-3 or TRBV12-4 to TRBJ2-1, with a possible D match to TRBD1 (5 bases). CDR3 length equals 16 residues. V shed 3 bases and J shed 0 bases, with 12 bases lying between them. The CDR3 spells CASSLGQGPSYNEQFF. CDR3 DNA: TGTGCCAGCAGTTTGGGTCAGGGTCCCTCCTACAATGAGCAGTTCTTC.

In this sample, this clonotype turned up a few times. The chain employs TRBV4-2 and TRBJ1-2; 8 nucleotides align to TRBD1. Germline CDR1 reads LGHNA; CDR2 reads YNFKEQ. The CDR3 sequence is 16 residues long. The J segment lost 3 bases and the V segment lost 4 bases, leaving 10 bases of the junction unmatched. The CDR3 DNA is TGTGCCAGCAGCCTAGACCCAGGGGGCACCTACTATGGCTACACCTTC. Protein sequence: CASSLDPGGTYYGYTF.

The CDR3 nucleotides read TGCGCCAGCAGCTTTCCGGGACAGGGGGCTGATGAGCAGTTCTTC. It yields the protein CASSFPGQGADEQFF. The rearrangement joins TRBV5-1 to TRBJ2-1, with 12 bases lining up with TRBD1. The length of the CDR3 is 15 residues. Germline V gene sequence: CDR1 SGHRS, CDR2 YFSETQ. The ends lost 2 bases at V and 8 bases at J; junction bases unmatched: 5.

This clonotype was detected only a few times. The rearrangement links TRBV4-2 to TRBJ2-7; TRBD2 matches 10 bases. CDR1 is LGHNA, CDR2 YNFKEQ, per germline. V lost 2 bases and J lost 3; bases outside the gene matches: 1. This CDR3 comprises 14 residues. For the CDR3, the DNA is TGTGCCAGCAGCCAAAGGACTAGCGGCTACGAGCAGTACTTC. It encodes CASSQRTSGYEQYF.

A few counts support this clonotype. The rearrangement links TRBV6-5 to TRBJ2-7, with 8 bases lining up with TRBD2. Germline CDR1 MNHEY, CDR2 SVGAGI. The CDR3 sequence is 14 residues long. V lost 2 bases, J lost 2 bases, and 2 bases stayed unmatched. CDR3 in DNA: TGTGCCAGCAGTTACAGCGGGGGCCCCTACGAGCAGTACTTC. Protein sequence: CASSYSGGPYEQYF.

The genes are TRBV11-2 and TRBJ2-7; TRBD1 agrees at 9 bases. This CDR3 comprises 13 residues. From germline, CDR1 is SGHAT and CDR2 FQNNGV. V lost 5 bases and J lost 7; bases outside the gene matches: 6. Here the CDR3 reads CASSPGQGREQYF. The CDR3 DNA is TGTGCCAGCAGCCCGGGACAGGGTAGAGAGCAGTACTTC.

Only a few counts were recorded for this clonotype. The chain recombines TRBV5-1 with TRBJ2-5; 12 nucleotides align to TRBD2. Germline trimming cut 4 bases from V and 2 bases from J; bases unmatched to any gene: 6. There are 16 residues in the CDR3. Germline-derived CDR1 and CDR2 are SGHRS and YFSETQ. The CDR3 bases are TGCGCCAGCAGCCTGGGACTAGCGGGCCCACAAGAGACCCAGTACTTC. It specifies CASSLGLAGPQETQYF.

The gene calls are TRBV5-4 and TRBJ1-3; tentatively, D is TRBD1 (6 bases). Trimming took 0 bases from V and 3 from J, leaving 10 bases between them. The germline V gene has CDR1 SGHNT and CDR2 YYREEE (reference sequence). This CDR3 comprises 15 residues. The CDR3 DNA is TGTGCCAGCAGCTTGGCGGGGGGCGGTGGAAACACCATATATTTT. Residues: CASSLAGGGGNTIYF.

This clonotype was seen only a few times. The rearrangement links TRBV19 to TRBJ2-1; D is ambiguous. Trimming took 2 bases from V and 7 from J, leaving 12 bases between them. Germline CDR1 is LNHDA and CDR2 is SQIVND (reference sequence). CDR3 length: 14 residues. The CDR3 sequence: CASSINKGANEQFF. The CDR3 coding sequence is TGTGCCAGTAGTATAAATAAAGGCGCGAATGAGCAGTTCTTC.

This clonotype was seen repeatedly, ten times or more. The CDR3 loop reads CASSLGGAGNQPQHF. For the CDR3, the DNA is TGCGCCAGCAGCTTGGGGGGGGCGGGCAATCAGCCCCAGCATTTT. The chain recombines TRBV5-1 with TRBJ1-5, with TRBD1 as a possible D gene (6 bases). The V and J ends lost 0 bases and 2 bases respectively, with 9 bases between them. Per the germline V gene, CDR1 is SGHRS and CDR2 is YFSETQ. The CDR3 sequence is 15 residues long.

This chain connects TRBV25-1 to TRBJ1-1; tentatively, D is TRBD1 (5 bases). Germline V CDR1 and CDR2: MGHDK, SYGVNS. The CDR3 length is 15 residues. V was clipped by 5 bases and J by 3 bases, with 16 bases between them. Here the CDR3 reads CASSKPGTVDTEAFF. The CDR3 coding sequence is TGTGCCAGCAGTAAACCGGGGACCGTGGACACTGAAGCTTTCTTT.

This clonotype showed up many times. This chain links TRBV7-9 with TRBJ2-5; D is ambiguous. This CDR3 has 11 residues. With 5 bases removed from V and 2 bases from J, the gap between germline ends came to 3 bases. Germline lookup yields CDR1 SEHNR and CDR2 FQNEAQ (reference sequence). CDR3 amino acids: CASSRQETQYF. The CDR3, as DNA: TGTGCCAGCAGCCGGCAAGAGACCCAGTACTTC.

In this sample, this clonotype turned up many times. The chain is built from TRBV5-4 and TRBJ1-1; D may be TRBD1 (5 bases). V was shortened by 4 bases and J by 0 bases, with 13 bases between the two germline ends. CDR1 is SGHNT, CDR2 YYREEE, per germline (reference sequence). The CDR3 runs 15 residues. The chain's CDR3 is CASSPGGTLNTEAFF. The CDR3 coding sequence is TGTGCCAGCAGCCCCGGGGGGACCCTGAACACTGAAGCTTTCTTT.

A few counts support this clonotype. The gene calls are TRBV24-1 and TRBJ2-3; no reliable D call. Germline V gives CDR1 KGHDR, CDR2 SFDVKD. CDR3 length: 14 amino acids. Between the trimmed V and J ends, which lost 2 bases and 5 bases, there was a span of 10 bases. This CDR3 is CATSDSSTGDTQYF. In DNA form, the CDR3 reads TGTGCCACCAGTGATTCAAGTACGGGAGATACGCAGTATTTT.

The chain has TRBV3-1 and TRBJ1-4; D not certain. Between the trimmed V and J ends, which lost 0 bases and 8 bases, there was a span of 13 bases. This CDR3 comprises 15 residues. CDR1 and CDR2 (germline): LGHDT, YNNKEL (reference sequence). The CDR3 is CASSQDEGAREKLFF. Here the CDR3 DNA reads TGTGCCAGCAGCCAAGATGAAGGTGCCAGGGAAAAACTGTTTTTT. The whole variable domain, remainder taken from reference TRBV3-1 and TRBJ1-4, is DTAVSQTPKYLVTQMGNDKSIKCEQNLGHDTMYWYKQDSKKFLKIMFSYNNKELIINETVPNRFSPKSPDKAHLNLHINSLELGDSAVYFCASSQDEGAREKLFFGSGTQLSVL.

This clonotype was picked up a small number of times. In DNA, the CDR3 is TGTGCCAGCAGTGAATTGAGGGAAGATACGCAGTATTTT. Amino acids: CASSELREDTQYF. The gene calls are TRBV6-1 and TRBJ2-3; weak D call: TRBD2 (5 bases). The CDR3 sequence is 13 residues long. The V end was cut by 2 bases, the J end by 5 bases, with 8 bases between. Germline V gene lookup returns CDR1 MNHNS and CDR2 SASEGT.

This clonotype was counted between two and nine times. The chain joins TRBV2 to TRBJ2-7, with D possibly TRBD1 on 5 matching bases. Germline V gene data show CDR1 as SNHLY and CDR2 as FYNNEI. The CDR3 is 10 residues long. V was trimmed by 8 bases and J by 9 bases, leaving 11 bases between them. The CDR3 DNA follows: TGTGCCAGCGATAGGGGCCGGCAGTACGTC. It encodes CASDRGRQYV.

The chain uses TRBV14 and TRBJ2-5, with D hard to call. The CDR3 runs 13 residues. V lost 1 base to trimming and J lost 5 bases, with 8 bases between them. Per the germline V gene, CDR1 is SGHDN and CDR2 is FVKESK. The CDR3 loop is CASSQVEWETQYF. For the CDR3, the DNA is TGTGCCAGCAGCCAAGTCGAGTGGGAGACCCAGTACTTC.